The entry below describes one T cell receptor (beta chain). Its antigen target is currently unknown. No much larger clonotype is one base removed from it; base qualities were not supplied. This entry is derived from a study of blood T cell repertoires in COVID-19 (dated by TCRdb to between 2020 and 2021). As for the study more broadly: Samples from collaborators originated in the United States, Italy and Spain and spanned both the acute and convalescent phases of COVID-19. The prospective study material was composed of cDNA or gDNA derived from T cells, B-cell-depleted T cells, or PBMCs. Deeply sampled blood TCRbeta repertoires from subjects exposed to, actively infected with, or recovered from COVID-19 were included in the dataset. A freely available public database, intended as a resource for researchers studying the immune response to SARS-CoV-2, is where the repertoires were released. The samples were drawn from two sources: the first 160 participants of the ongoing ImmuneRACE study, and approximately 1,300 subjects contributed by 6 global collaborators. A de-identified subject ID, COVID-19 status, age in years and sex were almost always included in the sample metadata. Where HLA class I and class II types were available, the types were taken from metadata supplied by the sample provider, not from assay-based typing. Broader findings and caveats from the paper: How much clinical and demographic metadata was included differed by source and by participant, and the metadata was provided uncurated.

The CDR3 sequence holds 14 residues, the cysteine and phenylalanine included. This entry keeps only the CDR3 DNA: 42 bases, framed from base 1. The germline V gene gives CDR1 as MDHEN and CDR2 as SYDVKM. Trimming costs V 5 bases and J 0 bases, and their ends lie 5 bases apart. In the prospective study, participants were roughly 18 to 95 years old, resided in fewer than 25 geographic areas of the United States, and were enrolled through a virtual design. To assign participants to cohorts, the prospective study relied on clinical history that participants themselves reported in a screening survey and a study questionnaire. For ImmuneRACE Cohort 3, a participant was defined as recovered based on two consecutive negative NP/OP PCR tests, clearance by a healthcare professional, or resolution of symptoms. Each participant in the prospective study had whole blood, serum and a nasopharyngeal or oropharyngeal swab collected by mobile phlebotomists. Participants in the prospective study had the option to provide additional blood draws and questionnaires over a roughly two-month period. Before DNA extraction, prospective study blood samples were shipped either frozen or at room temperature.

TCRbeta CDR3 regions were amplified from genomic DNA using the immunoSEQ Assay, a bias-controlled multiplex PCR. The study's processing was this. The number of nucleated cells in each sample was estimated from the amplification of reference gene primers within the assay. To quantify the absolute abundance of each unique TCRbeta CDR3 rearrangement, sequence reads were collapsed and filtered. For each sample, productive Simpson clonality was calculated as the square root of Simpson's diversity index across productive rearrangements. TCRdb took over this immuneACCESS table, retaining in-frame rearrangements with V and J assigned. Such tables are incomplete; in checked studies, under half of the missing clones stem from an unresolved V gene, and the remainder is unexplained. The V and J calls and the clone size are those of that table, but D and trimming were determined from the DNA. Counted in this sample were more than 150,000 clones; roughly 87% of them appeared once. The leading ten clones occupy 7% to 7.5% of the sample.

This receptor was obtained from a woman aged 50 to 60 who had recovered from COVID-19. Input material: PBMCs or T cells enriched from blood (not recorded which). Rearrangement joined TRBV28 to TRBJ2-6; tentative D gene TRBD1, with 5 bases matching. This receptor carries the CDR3 CASSDSSGANVLTF. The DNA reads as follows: TGTGCCAGCAGTGACAGCTCTGGGGCCAACGTCCTGACTTTC.